Listed below are T cell receptor beta chains from one sample, sequenced in a study of CD8+ T cells in alopecia areata. Generated by immunoSEQ multiplex PCR, the TCRdb table keeps only in-frame clones and is missing some. The sample lists around 120,000 clones; 50% to 55% were seen once. The sequencing here drew on CD4+ T cells sorted from blood, taken at week 4, from a patient treated with tofacitinib. Receptors were obtained from a human donor with alopecia areata. Both conserved end residues are part of each CDR3.

v_call: TRBV6-6
cdr3_aa: CASSYGETQYF

v_call: TRBV30
cdr3_aa: CAWRSTRSSYEQYF

v_call: TRBV19
cdr3_aa: CASSIQDRDWYGANVLTF

v_call: TRBV5-4
cdr3_aa: CASSLGGDIGNQPQHF

v_call: TRBV6-5
cdr3_aa: CASSSERQRGNTEAFF

v_call: TRBV29-1
cdr3_aa: CSGVLRDRGYEQYF

v_call: TRBV6-6
cdr3_aa: CASSYSNAGQPQHF

v_call: TRBV7-2
cdr3_aa: CASSLGGGRRNNEQFF

v_call: TRBV7-3
cdr3_aa: CASSLKASGTGELFF

v_call: TRBV29-1
cdr3_aa: CSGKVQAGADTQYF

v_call: TRBV7-9
cdr3_aa: CASVEGAFTEAFF

v_call: TRBV29-1
cdr3_aa: CSAVPGDTQYF

v_call: TRBV29-1
cdr3_aa: CSVRQGDQPQHF

v_call: TRBV5-6
cdr3_aa: CASSGTGGISGNTIYF

v_call: TRBV19
cdr3_aa: CASSIVGILGYTF

v_call: TRBV4-2
cdr3_aa: CASSRAGGVTDTQYF

v_call: TRBV28
cdr3_aa: CASSFGLEQYF

v_call: TRBV30
cdr3_aa: CAWDTWRGREQYF

v_call: TRBV6-5
cdr3_aa: CATTDRQETQYF

v_call: TRBV5-6
cdr3_aa: CASSLSGGDTQYF

v_call: TRBV5-1
cdr3_aa: CASSLFTGAGDEQFF

v_call: TRBV29-1
cdr3_aa: CSVGGQIMDTQYF

v_call: TRBV7-9
cdr3_aa: CASSLGTGPNQPQHF

v_call: TRBV19
cdr3_aa: CASSSQGLGGYTF

v_call: TRBV9
cdr3_aa: CASSPQGPNYGYTF

v_call: TRBV27
cdr3_aa: CASSLIGGPIYGYTF

v_call: TRBV5-1
cdr3_aa: CASSRWADQPQHF

v_call: TRBV2
cdr3_aa: CASSDQIQTQYF

v_call: TRBV30
cdr3_aa: CATGNNYGYTF

v_call: TRBV5-4
cdr3_aa: CASSPPGGITEAFF

v_call: TRBV29-1
cdr3_aa: CSVDTGRRTGELFF

v_call: TRBV9
cdr3_aa: CASSAAGGYEQYF

v_call: TRBV14
cdr3_aa: CASSRNTGSTEAFF

v_call: TRBV25-1
cdr3_aa: CASAPANYGYTF

v_call: TRBV29-1
cdr3_aa: CSVDGQSYEQYF

v_call: TRBV7-3
cdr3_aa: CASSSGSGSTDTQYF

v_call: TRBV10-2
cdr3_aa: CASREDRVRAAFF

v_call: TRBV2
cdr3_aa: CASNPGQGYGYTF

v_call: TRBV2
cdr3_aa: CASLSRIAPGELFF

v_call: TRBV6-6
cdr3_aa: CASSYITAMNTEAFF

v_call: TRBV29-1
cdr3_aa: CSVNRVEETQYF

v_call: TRBV30
cdr3_aa: CAWRGQGRNEQFF

v_call: TRBV6-5
cdr3_aa: CASSGDRGPNQPQHF

v_call: TRBV10-1
cdr3_aa: CASSLRKGQYTEAFF

v_call: TRBV29-1
cdr3_aa: CSVATGGYTGELFF

v_call: TRBV19
cdr3_aa: CASSDNRGPRETQYF

v_call: TRBV29-1
cdr3_aa: CSAARSGELFF

v_call: TRBV4-1
cdr3_aa: CASSRIGVAKNIQYF